The clone carrying this T cell receptor beta chain was observed a few times. PBMCs were isolated at a quantity of at least 6 million per sample. Next came a second PCR, run for about 6 to 12 cycles, which used a sample-barcoded 5' primer along with a J-beta primer mix. Every cDNA was tagged by a template-switch adaptor with 12 random nucleotides. TCRdb passed the 5' RACE reads through MiXCR, listing each CDR3 protein once. This table has 750,000 to 850,000 distinct CDR3 sequences, 25% appearing once. This sample stems from a study of blood T cells in healthy people across ages. Deletions cut 2 bases from V and 2 bases from J, with 13 bases between. Germline lookup yields CDR1 SEHNR and CDR2 FQNEAQ (reference sequence). This CDR3 has 15 amino acids. A further study also used this sample, focusing on T cells of mothers and their children.

The specimen sequenced was blood. The TCR was taken from a boy younger than 18 in good health. The chain uses TRBV7-9 and TRBJ2-7, with D uncertain. CDR3 coding DNA: TGTGCCAGCAGCTTACCTGGGCCCTTAACCTACGAGCAGTACTTC. Its translation is CASSLPGPLTYEQYF.